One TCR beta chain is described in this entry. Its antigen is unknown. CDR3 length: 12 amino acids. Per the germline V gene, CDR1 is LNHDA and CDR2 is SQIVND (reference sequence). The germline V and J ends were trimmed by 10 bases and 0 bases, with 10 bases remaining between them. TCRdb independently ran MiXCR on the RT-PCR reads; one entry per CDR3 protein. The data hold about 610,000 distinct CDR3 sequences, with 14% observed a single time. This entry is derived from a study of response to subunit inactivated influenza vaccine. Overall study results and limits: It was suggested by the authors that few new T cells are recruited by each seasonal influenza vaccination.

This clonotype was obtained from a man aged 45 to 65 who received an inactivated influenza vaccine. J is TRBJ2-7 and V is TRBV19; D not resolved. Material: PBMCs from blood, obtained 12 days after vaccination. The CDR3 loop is CATRGSSYEQYF. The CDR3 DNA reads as TGTGCCACCCGAGGCAGCTCCTACGAGCAGTACTTC.